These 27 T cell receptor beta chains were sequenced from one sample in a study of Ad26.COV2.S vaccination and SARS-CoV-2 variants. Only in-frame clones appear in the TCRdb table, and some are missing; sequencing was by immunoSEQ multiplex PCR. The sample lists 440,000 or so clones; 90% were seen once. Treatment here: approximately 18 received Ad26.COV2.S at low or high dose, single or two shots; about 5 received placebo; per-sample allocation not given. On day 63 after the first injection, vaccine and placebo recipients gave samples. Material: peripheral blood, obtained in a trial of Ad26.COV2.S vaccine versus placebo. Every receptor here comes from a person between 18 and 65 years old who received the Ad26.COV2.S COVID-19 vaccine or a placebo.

The CDR3 spells CASSQDALAGTDTQYF. DNA for the CDR3: TGTGCCAGCAGCCAAGATGCCCTAGCAGGAACAGATACGCAGTATTTT. This chain uses TRBV3-1 (or the pseudogene TRBV3-2) with TRBJ2-3; the D gene is possibly TRBD2 (5 bases). With 0 bases removed from V and 3 bases from J, the gap between germline ends came to 13 bases. The germline V gene has CDR1 LGHDT and CDR2 YNNKEL (reference sequence). The CDR3 consists of 16 residues.

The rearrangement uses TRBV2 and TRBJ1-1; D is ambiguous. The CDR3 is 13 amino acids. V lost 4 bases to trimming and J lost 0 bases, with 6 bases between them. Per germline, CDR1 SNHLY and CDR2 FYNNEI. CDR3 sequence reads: CASSVDMNTEAFF. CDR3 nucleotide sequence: TGTGCCAGCAGTGTAGACATGAACACTGAAGCTTTCTTT.

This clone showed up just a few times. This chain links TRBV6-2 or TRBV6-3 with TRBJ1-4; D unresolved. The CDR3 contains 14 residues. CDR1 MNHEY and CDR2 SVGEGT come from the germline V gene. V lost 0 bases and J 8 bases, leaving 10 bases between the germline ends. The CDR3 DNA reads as TGTGCCAGCAGTTACTCGGAAGGAGGCGAAAAACTGTTTTTT. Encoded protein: CASSYSEGGEKLFF.

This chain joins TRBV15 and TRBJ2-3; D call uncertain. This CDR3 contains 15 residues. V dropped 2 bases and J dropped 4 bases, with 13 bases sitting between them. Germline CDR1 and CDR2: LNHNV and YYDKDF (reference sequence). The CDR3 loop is CATSRPREGSDTQYF. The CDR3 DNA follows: TGTGCCACCAGCAGACCCCGAGAAGGGTCAGATACGCAGTATTTT.

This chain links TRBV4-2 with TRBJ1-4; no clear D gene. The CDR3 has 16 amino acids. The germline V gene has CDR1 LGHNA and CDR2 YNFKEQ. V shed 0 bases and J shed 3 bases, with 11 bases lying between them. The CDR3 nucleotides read TGTGCCAGCAGCCAAGAGGGAACACCCGCTAATGAAAAACTGTTTTTT. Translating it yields CASSQEGTPANEKLFF.

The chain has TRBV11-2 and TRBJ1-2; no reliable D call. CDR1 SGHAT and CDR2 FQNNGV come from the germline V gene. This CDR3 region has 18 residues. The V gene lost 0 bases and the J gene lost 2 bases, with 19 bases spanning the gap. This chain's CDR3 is CASSLDPGFSLKNYGYTF. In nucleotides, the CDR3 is TGTGCCAGCAGCTTAGATCCGGGGTTTTCTCTTAAGAACTATGGCTACACCTTC. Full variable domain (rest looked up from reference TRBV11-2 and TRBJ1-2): EAGVAQSPRYKIIEKRQSVAFWCNPISGHATLYWYQQILGQGPKLLIQFQNNGVVDDSQLPKDRFSAERLKGVDSTLKIQPAKLEDSAVYLCASSLDPGFSLKNYGYTFGSGTRLTVV.

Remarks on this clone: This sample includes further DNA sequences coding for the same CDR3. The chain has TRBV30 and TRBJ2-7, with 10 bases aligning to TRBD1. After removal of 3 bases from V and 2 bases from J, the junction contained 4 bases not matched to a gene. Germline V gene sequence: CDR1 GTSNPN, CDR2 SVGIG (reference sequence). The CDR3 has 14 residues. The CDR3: CAWSAGTGAYEQYF. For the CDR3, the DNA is TGTGCCTGGAGCGCCGGGACAGGGGCCTACGAGCAGTACTTC.

CDR3 residues: CASGFRAGELFF. CDR3 bases: TGTGCTAGTGGTTTCCGGGCCGGGGAGCTGTTTTTT. The V call is TRBV12-5, the J call TRBJ2-2; D remains unclear. CDR1 is LGHNT, CDR2 FRNRAP, per germline. The CDR3 is made up of 12 amino acids. Trimming pared 3 bases from V and 6 bases from J, leaving 5 bases between. Complete variable domain (other parts from reference TRBV12-5 and TRBJ2-2): DARVTQTPRHKVTEMGQEVTMRCQPILGHNTVFWYRQTMMQGLELLAYFRNRAPLDDSGMPKDRFSAEMPDATLATLKIQPSEPRDSAVYFCASGFRAGELFFGEGSRLTVL.

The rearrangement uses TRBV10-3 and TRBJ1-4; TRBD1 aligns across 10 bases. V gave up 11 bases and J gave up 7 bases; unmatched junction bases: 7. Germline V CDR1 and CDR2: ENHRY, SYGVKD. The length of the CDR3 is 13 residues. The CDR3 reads CASRQGAGEKLFF. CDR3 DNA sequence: TGTGCCTCCAGACAGGGGGCGGGTGAAAAACTGTTTTTT.

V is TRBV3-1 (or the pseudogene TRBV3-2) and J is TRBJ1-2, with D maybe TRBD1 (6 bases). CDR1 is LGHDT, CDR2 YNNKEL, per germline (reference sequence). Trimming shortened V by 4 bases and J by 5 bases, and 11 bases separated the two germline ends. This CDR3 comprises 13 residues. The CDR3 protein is CASSLGTSYGYTF. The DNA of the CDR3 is TGTGCCAGCAGCCTCGGGACAAGTTATGGCTACACCTTC.

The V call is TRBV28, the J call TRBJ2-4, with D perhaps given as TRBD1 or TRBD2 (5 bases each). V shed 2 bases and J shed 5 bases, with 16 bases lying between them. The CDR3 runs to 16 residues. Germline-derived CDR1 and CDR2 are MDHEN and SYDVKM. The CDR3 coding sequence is TGTGCCAGCAGTTTAGAGACCCCGGGACGGCAAAACATTCAGTACTTC. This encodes CASSLETPGRQNIQYF.

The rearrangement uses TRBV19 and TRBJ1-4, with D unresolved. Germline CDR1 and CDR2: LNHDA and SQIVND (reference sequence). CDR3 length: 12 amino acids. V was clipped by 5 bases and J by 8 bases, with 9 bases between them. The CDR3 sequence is CASSQAGEKLFF. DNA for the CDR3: TGTGCCAGTAGTCAGGCTGGGGAAAAACTGTTTTTT.

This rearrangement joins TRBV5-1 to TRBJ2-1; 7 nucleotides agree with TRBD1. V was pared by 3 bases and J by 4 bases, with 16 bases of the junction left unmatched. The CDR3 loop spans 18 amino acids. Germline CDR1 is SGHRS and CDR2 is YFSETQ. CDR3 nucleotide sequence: TGCGCCAGCAGCTCTCTTGGACAGGTTGCAATAGGGTACAATGAGCAGTTCTTC. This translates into CASSSLGQVAIGYNEQFF.

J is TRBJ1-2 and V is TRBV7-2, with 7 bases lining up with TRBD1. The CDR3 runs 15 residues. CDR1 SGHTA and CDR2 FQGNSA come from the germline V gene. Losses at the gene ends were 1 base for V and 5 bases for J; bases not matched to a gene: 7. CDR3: CASSLGQGRGYGYTF. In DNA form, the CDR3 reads TGTGCCAGCAGCTTAGGACAGGGAAGAGGATATGGCTACACCTTC. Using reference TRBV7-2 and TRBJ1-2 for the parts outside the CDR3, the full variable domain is GAGVSQSPSNKVTEKGKDVELRCDPISGHTALYWYRQSLGQGLEFLIYFQGNSAPDKSGLPSDRFSAERTGGSVSTLTIQRTQQEDSAVYLCASSLGQGRGYGYTFGSGTRLTVV.

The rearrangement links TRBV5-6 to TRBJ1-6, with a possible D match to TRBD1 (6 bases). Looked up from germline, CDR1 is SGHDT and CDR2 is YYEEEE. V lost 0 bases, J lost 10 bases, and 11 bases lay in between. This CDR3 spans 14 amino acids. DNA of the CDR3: TGTGCCAGCAGCTTGGCCACAGGGCACTCACCCCTCCACTTT. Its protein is CASSLATGHSPLHF.

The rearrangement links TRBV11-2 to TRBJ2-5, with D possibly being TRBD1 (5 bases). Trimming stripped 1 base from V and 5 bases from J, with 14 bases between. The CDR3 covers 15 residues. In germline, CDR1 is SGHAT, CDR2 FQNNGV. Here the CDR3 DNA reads TGTGCCAGCAGCTTAGTAGGGGCCGCCGGGGAGACCCAGTACTTC. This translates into CASSLVGAAGETQYF.

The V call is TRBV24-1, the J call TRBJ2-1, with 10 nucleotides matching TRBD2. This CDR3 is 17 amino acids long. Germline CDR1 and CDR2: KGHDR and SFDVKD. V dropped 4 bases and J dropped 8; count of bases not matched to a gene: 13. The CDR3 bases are TGTGCCACCAGTGACAAAAAGCTAGCGGGAGTAGGCGATGAGCAGTTCTTC. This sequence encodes CATSDKKLAGVGDEQFF.

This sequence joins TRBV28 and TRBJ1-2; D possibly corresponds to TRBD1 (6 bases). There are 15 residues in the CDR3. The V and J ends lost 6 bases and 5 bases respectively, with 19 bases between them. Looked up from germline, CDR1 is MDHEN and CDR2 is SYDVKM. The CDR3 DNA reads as TGTGCCAGCAGCTACGGGACCGACAGGCCTTATGGCTACACCTTC. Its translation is CASSYGTDRPYGYTF.

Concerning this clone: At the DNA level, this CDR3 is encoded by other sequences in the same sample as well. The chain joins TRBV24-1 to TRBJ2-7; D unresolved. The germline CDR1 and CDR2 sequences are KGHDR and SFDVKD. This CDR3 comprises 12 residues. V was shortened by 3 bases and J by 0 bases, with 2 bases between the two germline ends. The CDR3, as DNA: TGTGCCACCAGTGATGACTCCTACGAGCAGTACTTC. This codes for CATSDDSYEQYF.

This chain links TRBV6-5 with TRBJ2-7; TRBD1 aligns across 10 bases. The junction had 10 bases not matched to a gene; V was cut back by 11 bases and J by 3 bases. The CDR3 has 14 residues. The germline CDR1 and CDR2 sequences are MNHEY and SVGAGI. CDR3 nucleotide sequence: TGTGCCGGGCGTCCCGGACAGGGGGACTACGAGCAGTACTTC. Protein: CAGRPGQGDYEQYF.

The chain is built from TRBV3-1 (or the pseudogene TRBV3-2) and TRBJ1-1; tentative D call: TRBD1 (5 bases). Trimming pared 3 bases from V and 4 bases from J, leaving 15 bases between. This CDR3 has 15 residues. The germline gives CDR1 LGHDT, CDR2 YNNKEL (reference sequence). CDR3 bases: TGTGCCAGCAGCCAGGAGACAGTTTTGAGCACTGAAGCTTTCTTT. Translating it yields CASSQETVLSTEAFF.

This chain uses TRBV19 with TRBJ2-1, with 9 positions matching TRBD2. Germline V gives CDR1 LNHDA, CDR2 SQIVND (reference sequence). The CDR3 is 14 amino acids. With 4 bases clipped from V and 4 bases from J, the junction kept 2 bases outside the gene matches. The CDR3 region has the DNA TGTGCCAGTAGTAGCGGGAGGGGTTACAATGAGCAGTTCTTC. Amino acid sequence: CASSSGRGYNEQFF.

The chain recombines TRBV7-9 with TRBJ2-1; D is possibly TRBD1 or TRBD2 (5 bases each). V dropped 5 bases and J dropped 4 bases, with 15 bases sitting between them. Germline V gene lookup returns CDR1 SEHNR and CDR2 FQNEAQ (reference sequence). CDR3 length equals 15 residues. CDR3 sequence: CASSPGGGQYNEQFF. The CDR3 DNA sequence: TGTGCCAGCAGCCCGGGTGGGGGTCAATACAATGAGCAGTTCTTC.

The CDR3 region is CASTSGELTEAFF. The CDR3 DNA sequence: TGTGCCAGTACCTCGGGGGAGTTAACTGAAGCTTTCTTT. The chain carries TRBV19 and TRBJ1-1; weak D call: TRBD1 (5 bases). The CDR3 contains 13 residues. Looked up from germline, CDR1 is LNHDA and CDR2 is SQIVND (reference sequence). The V end was cut by 7 bases, the J end by 5 bases, with 14 bases between. Based on the CDR3 plus reference TRBV19 and TRBJ1-1, the full variable domain is DGGITQSPKYLFRKEGQNVTLSCEQNLNHDAMYWYRQDPGQGLRLIYYSQIVNDFQKGDIAEGYSVSREKKESFPLTVTSAQKNPTAFYLCASTSGELTEAFFGQGTRLTVV.

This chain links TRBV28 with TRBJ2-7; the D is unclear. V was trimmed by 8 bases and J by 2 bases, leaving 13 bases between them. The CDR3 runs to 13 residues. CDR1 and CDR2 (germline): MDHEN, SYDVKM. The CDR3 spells CASGDGGTYEQYF. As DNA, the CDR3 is TGTGCCAGCGGCGACGGTGGGACCTACGAGCAGTACTTC.

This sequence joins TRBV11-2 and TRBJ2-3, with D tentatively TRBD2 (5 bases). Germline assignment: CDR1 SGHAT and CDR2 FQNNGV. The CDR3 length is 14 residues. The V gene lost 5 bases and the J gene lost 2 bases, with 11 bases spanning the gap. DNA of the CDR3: TGTGCCAGCAGCCCAGGACTCAACACAGATACGCAGTATTTT. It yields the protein CASSPGLNTDTQYF.

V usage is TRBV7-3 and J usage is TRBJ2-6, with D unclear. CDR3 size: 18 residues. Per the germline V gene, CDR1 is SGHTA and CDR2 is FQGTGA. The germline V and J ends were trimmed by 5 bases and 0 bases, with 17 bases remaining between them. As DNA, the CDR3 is TGTGCCAGCAGCCCCCGACATCCCGTTAGCTCTGGGGCCAACGTCCTGACTTTC. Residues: CASSPRHPVSSGANVLTF. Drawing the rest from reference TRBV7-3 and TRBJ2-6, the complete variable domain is GAGVSQTPSNKVTEKGKYVELRCDPISGHTALYWYRQSLGQGPEFLIYFQGTGAADDSGLPNDRFFAVRPEGSVSTLKIQRTERGDSAVYLCASSPRHPVSSGANVLTFGAGSRLTVL.